This T cell receptor beta chain was sequenced in a study of blood T cell repertoires in COVID-19. The protocol was immunoSEQ multiplex PCR, while the TCRdb copy is restricted to in-frame clones and leaves out a portion. Seen here are under 250,000 clones, about 86% observed once, and the top ten hold roughly 2.4%. The specimen was peripheral blood. The TCR comes from an older woman with acute or convalescent COVID-19.

Written as DNA, the CDR3 is TGTGCCAGCAGCGTAACTAGCGGAACCTACAATGAGCAGTTCTTC. Its protein product is CASSVTSGTYNEQFF. The genes are TRBV9 and TRBJ2-1, with 8 nucleotides matching TRBD2. V lost 1 base to trimming and J lost 2 bases; unmatched junction nucleotides: 2. This CDR3 contains 15 residues. In germline, CDR1 is SGDLS, CDR2 YYNGEE. The full variable domain, with the rest looked up from reference TRBV9 and TRBJ2-1, is DSGVTQTPKHLITATGQRVTLRCSPRSGDLSVYWYQQSLDQGLQFLIQYYNGEERAKGNILERFSAQQFPDLHSELNLSSLELGDSALYFCASSVTSGTYNEQFFGPGTRLTVL.